These 32 T cell receptor beta chains came from one sample sequenced in a study of beta chain features in type 1 diabetes. Whole-study findings and limits: Moderate yet significant TCRB CDR3 shortening was seen in Type 1 diabetes patients in all four CD4+ subsets.

Antigen specificity for these receptors is unknown. The investigators reverse transcribed all of the isolated RNA, so they sequenced expressed TCRB transcripts. Sequenced by immunoSEQ multiplex PCR; TCRdb stores in-frame clones only, minus some. The table includes 250,000 to 350,000 clones, 14% detected once. The source material was naive CD4+ T cells from blood. The receptors stem from a man aged 25 to 45 with type 1 diabetes.

This clone was counted only a few times. The chain recombines TRBV19 with TRBJ1-4, with D perhaps matching TRBD1 (5 bases). Germline values: CDR1 LNHDA, CDR2 SQIVND (reference sequence). Deletions cut 10 bases from V and 6 bases from J, with 15 bases between. The CDR3 is 13 residues long. For the CDR3, the DNA is TGTGCCACTCGGAGGGGTCAGGATGAAAAACTGTTTTTT. This gives the protein CATRRGQDEKLFF.

The chain is built from TRBV10-3 and TRBJ2-3, with 8 bases aligning to TRBD1. CDR3 length: 14 amino acids. The J segment lost 2 bases and the V segment lost 6 bases, leaving 4 bases of the junction unmatched. In germline, CDR1 is ENHRY, CDR2 SYGVKD. CDR3 nucleotides: TGTGCCATCAGGGGACAGGAGAACACAGATACGCAGTATTTT. Its protein is CAIRGQENTDTQYF.

This clone was detected a few times. This chain links TRBV18 with TRBJ2-7; the match to TRBD2 covers 8 bases. The CDR3 is 17 amino acids. Germline V CDR1 and CDR2: KGHSH, LQKENI. V was clipped by 0 bases and J by 2 bases; unmatched bases: 9. DNA for the CDR3: TGTGCCAGCTCACCACCGCGAGGCGGGAGGCTCGCCTACGAGCAGTACTTC. Encoded protein: CASSPPRGGRLAYEQYF.

Turning to this clone: This sample includes further DNA sequences coding for the same CDR3. The chain uses TRBV28 and TRBJ2-7, with D unclear. Between the trimmed V and J ends, which lost 4 bases and 2 bases, there was a span of 3 bases. The CDR3 loop spans 11 amino acids. In germline, CDR1 is MDHEN, CDR2 SYDVKM. The CDR3 sequence is CASSSTYEQYF. The CDR3 DNA follows: TGTGCCAGCAGTTCTACCTACGAGCAGTACTTC.

This clone has more than one count but fewer than ten. This sequence joins TRBV12-5 and TRBJ2-3; D gene unclear. V was shortened by 4 bases and J by 2 bases, with 16 bases between the two germline ends. Germline V CDR1 and CDR2: LGHNT, FRNRAP. The CDR3 has 16 residues. This CDR3 is CASGSTLGSPTDTQYF. The CDR3 nucleotides are TGTGCTAGTGGTTCCACTTTGGGCAGTCCCACAGATACGCAGTATTTT. The whole variable domain, filled in from reference TRBV12-5 and TRBJ2-3, reads DARVTQTPRHKVTEMGQEVTMRCQPILGHNTVFWYRQTMMQGLELLAYFRNRAPLDDSGMPKDRFSAEMPDATLATLKIQPSEPRDSAVYFCASGSTLGSPTDTQYFGPGTRLTVL.

This chain links TRBV7-9 with TRBJ2-7, with 10 nucleotides matching TRBD1. Germline V lookup: CDR1 SEHNR, CDR2 FQNEAQ (reference sequence). V lost 4 bases, J lost 3 bases, and 15 bases stayed unmatched. The CDR3 sequence is 18 residues long. CDR3 DNA sequence: TGTGCCAGCAGCTCCCCCCATGGGGCGGGACAGGGGTACTACGAGCAGTACTTC. It is translated as CASSSPHGAGQGYYEQYF.

This clone was picked up a small number of times. The chain carries TRBV15 and TRBJ2-3; TRBD2 agrees at 8 bases. V shed 2 bases, J shed 5 bases, and the junction held 6 bases outside the gene matches. Germline V gene data show CDR1 as LNHNV and CDR2 as YYDKDF (reference sequence). This CDR3 comprises 15 residues. CDR3 loop: CATSRRAGVGDTQYF. Written as DNA, the CDR3 is TGTGCCACCAGCAGAAGAGCGGGAGTAGGAGATACGCAGTATTTT.

The chain recombines TRBV11-3 with TRBJ1-1; TRBD1 might be the D (5 bases). Germline V gene lookup returns CDR1 SGHNT and CDR2 YENEEA. The CDR3 consists of 13 residues. V shed 4 bases and J shed 1 base, with 7 bases lying between them. The CDR3 loop reads CASSSRGNTEAFF. CDR3 DNA: TGTGCCAGCAGCTCAAGGGGGAACACTGAAGCTTTCTTT.

The table lists this clone with a few counts. The V and J genes are TRBV19 and TRBJ1-5, with 8 bases fitting TRBD1. Trimming at V came to 2 bases and at J to 5 bases, leaving 11 bases not matched to a gene. Germline lookup yields CDR1 LNHDA and CDR2 SQIVND (reference sequence). This CDR3 spans 17 amino acids. As DNA, the CDR3 is TGTGCCAGTAGTATAAGCCTCCGACAGGGGCTGGATCAGCCCCAGCATTTT. Amino acids: CASSISLRQGLDQPQHF.

This clone has only a few counts. This chain uses TRBV28 with TRBJ2-7, with TRBD2 matching over 12 bases. Germline trimming cut 6 bases from V and 2 bases from J; bases unmatched to any gene: 2. CDR1 MDHEN and CDR2 SYDVKM come from the germline V gene. This CDR3 contains 14 residues. The CDR3 loop is CASRASGRAYEQYF. The CDR3 bases are TGTGCCAGCAGGGCTAGCGGGAGGGCCTACGAGCAGTACTTC. The full variable domain, completed using reference TRBV28 and TRBJ2-7, is DVKVTQSSRYLVKRTGEKVFLECVQDMDHENMFWYRQDPGLGLRLIYFSYDVKMKEKGDIPEGYSVSREKKERFSLILESASTNQTSMYLCASRASGRAYEQYFGPGTRLTVT.

This sequence joins TRBV7-2 and TRBJ2-4, with a tentative D call TRBD1 (6 bases). This CDR3 is 15 amino acids long. Trimming left V 4 bases short and J 9 bases short, with 19 bases between. The V gene's germline CDR1 is SGHTA and CDR2 FQGNSA. CDR3 sequence: CASSSRGRFEGIQYF. The CDR3 nucleotides read TGTGCCAGCAGCTCCAGGGGTCGTTTTGAAGGCATTCAGTACTTC.

This chain links TRBV15 with TRBJ2-2, with D possibly being TRBD2 (6 bases). The length of the CDR3 is 17 residues. Looked up from germline, CDR1 is LNHNV and CDR2 is YYDKDF (reference sequence). V gave up 3 bases and J gave up 1 base, with 15 bases separating them. CDR3 in amino acids: CATSRGGWNENTGELFF. The CDR3 bases are TGTGCCACCAGCAGGGGAGGATGGAACGAGAACACCGGGGAGCTGTTTTTT.

The chain links TRBV7-9 to TRBJ1-4; D unresolved. Germline lookup yields CDR1 SEHNR and CDR2 FQNEAQ (reference sequence). Trimming pared 4 bases from V and 8 bases from J, leaving 8 bases between. The CDR3 loop spans 12 amino acids. CDR3 DNA: TGTGCCAGCAGCTCCCCGGTGGAAAAACTGTTTTTT. As protein: CASSSPVEKLFF.

A word on this clone: The CDR3 does not end in the conserved phenylalanine or tryptophan, so this is likely a read error. It is unclear where the CDR3 begins or ends on the DNA, so no DNA is shown, and the CDR3 is as TCRdb lists it. The chain combines TRBV27 with TRBJ1-2; the D call of TRBD1 is as the table states it, not checked on the DNA. The CDR3 has 11 residues if both end residues are counted. Germline V gives CDR1 MNHEY, CDR2 SMNVEV (reference sequence). This CDR3 is CASDSPVKRGL.

This clone turned up a few times. The chain is built from TRBV6-4 and TRBJ2-2; TRBD1 aligns across 8 bases. The V and J ends lost 6 bases and 5 bases, in that order; junction bases with no gene match: 5. From germline, CDR1 is MRHNA and CDR2 SNTAGT. This CDR3 has 14 amino acids. The CDR3 region has the DNA TGTGCCAGCAGCTGGACAGGGATGACCGGGGAGCTGTTTTTT. Translated, it gives CASSWTGMTGELFF.

The chain employs TRBV5-1 and TRBJ2-3, with D possibly being TRBD2 (5 bases). CDR3 size: 16 residues. Germline V gene sequence: CDR1 SGHRS, CDR2 YFSETQ. V was trimmed by 2 bases and J by 6 bases, leaving 19 bases between them. The CDR3 DNA is TGCGCCAGCAGCTTAAAATCCTCCGGGGTAGGGGATACGCAGTATTTT. Amino acid sequence: CASSLKSSGVGDTQYF.

This clone was recorded a few times. V and J are TRBV28 and TRBJ2-3; possibly TRBD1 for D (5 bases). Germline V CDR1 and CDR2: MDHEN, SYDVKM. The V end lost 4 bases, the J end lost 4 bases, and 12 bases lay between the germline ends. The CDR3 consists of 14 residues. CDR3 nucleotide sequence: TGTGCCAGCAGTTCCCCCCTCAGGGCAGATACGCAGTATTTT. This encodes CASSSPLRADTQYF. Full variable domain (outside the CDR3, taken from reference TRBV28 and TRBJ2-3): DVKVTQSSRYLVKRTGEKVFLECVQDMDHENMFWYRQDPGLGLRLIYFSYDVKMKEKGDIPEGYSVSREKKERFSLILESASTNQTSMYLCASSSPLRADTQYFGPGTRLTVL.

The rearrangement joins TRBV28 to TRBJ2-7, with D tentatively TRBD1 (5 bases). CDR1 and CDR2 (germline): MDHEN, SYDVKM. CDR3 length equals 14 residues. V was trimmed by 6 bases and J by 0 bases, leaving 12 bases between them. The DNA of the CDR3 is TGTGCCAGCAGGCCCCGGACACGCTCCTACGAGCAGTACTTC. Residues: CASRPRTRSYEQYF.

This clone was counted between two and nine times. This chain joins TRBV7-6 and TRBJ1-1; the D is unclear. Between the trimmed V and J ends, which lost 0 bases and 1 base, there was a span of 6 bases. This CDR3 spans 14 amino acids. Germline CDR1 and CDR2: SGHVS and FNYEAQ. The CDR3 sequence: CASSLASGNTEAFF. CDR3 nucleotides: TGTGCCAGCAGCTTAGCGTCGGGGAACACTGAAGCTTTCTTT.

The chain uses TRBV19 and TRBJ1-1; D is uncertain. Germline loops: CDR1 LNHDA, CDR2 SQIVND (reference sequence). V was pared by 6 bases and J by 1 base, with 15 bases between. The length of the CDR3 is 15 residues. The CDR3 DNA reads TGTGCCAGTAGAGGGAGAGGGCAGCCGAACACTGAAGCTTTCTTT. Encoded protein: CASRGRGQPNTEAFF.

The CDR3 reads CASTKGQGAADTQYF. CDR3 bases: TGTGCCAGCACTAAAGGACAGGGGGCCGCAGATACGCAGTATTTT. This rearrangement joins TRBV7-9 to TRBJ2-3; 11 nucleotides align to TRBD1. Unmatched junction bases numbered 7, after V lost 7 bases and J lost 4 bases. CDR1 and CDR2 (germline): SEHNR, FQNEAQ (reference sequence). CDR3 length: 15 residues.

V and J are TRBV18 and TRBJ1-1, with D possibly being TRBD1 (5 bases). V was shortened by 6 bases and J by 3 bases, with 8 bases between the two germline ends. The CDR3 is made up of 12 amino acids. Germline values: CDR1 KGHSH, CDR2 LQKENI. CDR3 loop: CASSPGDTEAFF. In nucleotides, the CDR3 is TGTGCCAGCTCGCCGGGGGACACTGAAGCTTTCTTT.

This chain joins TRBV14 and TRBJ2-1; D might be TRBD2 (5 bases). The CDR3 consists of 16 residues. The ends were cut back, 4 bases at V and 0 bases at J, with 13 bases in the middle. Per germline, CDR1 SGHDN and CDR2 FVKESK. CDR3 residues: CASSPLPGNSYNEQFF. The DNA for the CDR3 is TGTGCCAGCAGCCCACTTCCCGGGAACTCCTACAATGAGCAGTTCTTC.

The rearrangement links TRBV29-1 to TRBJ1-1; D is uncertain. This CDR3 has 15 residues. CDR1 is SQVTM, CDR2 ANQGSEA, per germline. Trimming removed 1 base from V and 6 bases from J, with 18 bases in between. CDR3 DNA sequence: TGCAGCGTTGAAGTTCAGGTGACGACTAAACCTGAAGCTTTCTTT. This encodes CSVEVQVTTKPEAFF.

The chain carries TRBV28 and TRBJ2-7, with a tentative D call TRBD2 (6 bases). The CDR3 has 16 amino acids. The germline V gene has CDR1 MDHEN and CDR2 SYDVKM. Trimming left V 8 bases short and J 5 bases short, with 25 bases between. The CDR3 sequence: CASWPSFGGILNEQYF. CDR3 sequence (DNA): TGTGCCAGCTGGCCCTCCTTCGGCGGGATTTTAAACGAGCAGTACTTC. The full variable domain, its missing parts supplied by reference TRBV28 and TRBJ2-7, is DVKVTQSSRYLVKRTGEKVFLECVQDMDHENMFWYRQDPGLGLRLIYFSYDVKMKEKGDIPEGYSVSREKKERFSLILESASTNQTSMYLCASWPSFGGILNEQYFGPGTRLTVT.

This clone came up a few times. DNA for the CDR3: TGTGCCAGCAGCTTAGTGAGGACTAGCGGAGCCTACGAGCAGTACTTC. This encodes CASSLVRTSGAYEQYF. The chain couples TRBV7-8 to TRBJ2-7, with 10 bases that match TRBD2. The CDR3 loop spans 16 amino acids. V trimming: 1 base; J trimming: 2 bases; junction bases outside the gene matches: 5. Germline V gene sequence: CDR1 SGHVS, CDR2 FQNEAQ.

This sequence joins TRBV25-1 and TRBJ2-5, with D perhaps matching TRBD1 (5 bases). This CDR3 has 15 amino acids. The V end was cut by 3 bases, the J end by 0 bases, with 11 bases between. The germline gives CDR1 MGHDK, CDR2 SYGVNS. The chain's CDR3 is CASSDDDRYQETQYF. The DNA of the CDR3 is TGTGCCAGCAGTGACGACGACAGATACCAAGAGACCCAGTACTTC.

V gene TRBV6-7 combines with J gene TRBJ2-1; 7 nucleotides align to TRBD2. TRBV6-7 is recorded as an ORF, its role being uncertain. The CDR3 totals 16 residues. V lost 5 bases, J lost 5 bases, and 12 bases stayed unmatched. DNA for the CDR3: TGTGCCAGCAGTCACCAACCTAGCGGCCGTAACAATGAGCAGTTCTTC. Its protein is CASSHQPSGRNNEQFF.

The genes are TRBV5-1 and TRBJ1-4; possibly TRBD1 for D (5 bases). CDR3 length: 15 residues. Germline values: CDR1 SGHRS, CDR2 YFSETQ. V lost 2 bases and J lost 7, with 15 bases in between. CDR3 coding DNA: TGCGCCAGCAGCTTACAACCCGACACAGGTGAAAAACTGTTTTTT. Residues: CASSLQPDTGEKLFF.

Concerning this clone itself: This sample includes further DNA sequences coding for the same CDR3. The genes are TRBV9 and TRBJ1-3; unclear D gene. V was trimmed by 0 bases and J by 0 bases, leaving 4 bases between them. The germline V gene has CDR1 SGDLS and CDR2 YYNGEE. This CDR3 has 14 amino acids. CDR3 sequence: CASSVGSSGNTIYF. The CDR3 region has the DNA TGTGCCAGCAGCGTAGGCAGCTCTGGAAACACCATATATTTT. Full variable domain (outside the CDR3, taken from reference TRBV9 and TRBJ1-3): DSGVTQTPKHLITATGQRVTLRCSPRSGDLSVYWYQQSLDQGLQFLIQYYNGEERAKGNILERFSAQQFPDLHSELNLSSLELGDSALYFCASSVGSSGNTIYFGEGSWLTVV.

This clone was found a few times. This rearrangement joins TRBV7-9 to TRBJ2-1, with 9 positions matching TRBD2. The CDR3 consists of 15 residues. CDR1 is SEHNR, CDR2 FQNEAQ, per germline (reference sequence). V was pared by 5 bases and J by 0 bases, with 2 bases of the junction left unmatched. CDR3 sequence reads: CASSLSGSSYNEQFF. DNA of the CDR3: TGTGCCAGCAGCCTTAGCGGGAGCTCCTACAATGAGCAGTTCTTC. The variable domain in full, with the rest retrieved from reference TRBV7-9 and TRBJ2-1, is DTGVSQNPRHKITKRGQNVTFRCDPISEHNRLYWYRQTLGQGPEFLTYFQNEAQLEKSRLLSDRFSAERPKGSFSTLEIQRTEQGDSAMYLCASSLSGSSYNEQFFGPGTRLTVL.

The chain combines TRBV4-1 with TRBJ2-2, with TRBD1 as a possible D gene (6 bases). This CDR3 comprises 15 residues. Between the trimmed V and J ends, which lost 2 bases and 0 bases, there was a span of 7 bases. Germline V gives CDR1 MGHRA, CDR2 YSYEKL. As DNA, the CDR3 is TGCGCCAGCAGCCAACGACAGGCGAACACCGGGGAGCTGTTTTTT. Its protein is CASSQRQANTGELFF.